This paragraph covers one T cell receptor beta chain sequence. Its antigen is unidentified. V dropped 6 bases and J dropped 10; count of bases not matched to a gene: 16. The CDR3 contains 15 residues. CDR1 MNHEY and CDR2 SVGAGI come from the germline V gene. The sample belongs to a study of cytomegalovirus exposure and HLA in healthy donors. 60 Vbeta and 13 Jbeta primers were used in PCR. The data were produced by immunoSEQ multiplex PCR, yet TCRdb's version contains in-frame clones alone and is incomplete. The table lists roughly 150,000 clones, 75% to 80% of them singletons, with about 0.64% in the top ten. Study-level points and caveats: In vitro data verified three CMV-associated chains as specific for CMV antigens. Segments of the TCR beta V type were, in most cases, productive about 90% or about 30% of the time in an earlier analysis. In a later analysis, the majority of CMV-associated beta chains seemingly showed HLA restriction. A later analysis reported that several of the most significant clusters appeared to be linked to common viral pathogens, among them Epstein-Barr virus.

The rearrangement uses TRBV6-5 and TRBJ1-2, with 8 bases identical to TRBD1. The receptor's source is a male donor in good health and CMV-seronegative. Input material: PBMCs. As DNA, the CDR3 is TGTGCCAGCAGCCTCCAGAGGGTCGGACAGGGAAACTACACCTTC. Translation: CASSLQRVGQGNYTF.